This T cell receptor beta chain came from a study of blood T cell repertoires in COVID-19. The wider study: The United States, Italy and Spain were the sources of the acute and convalescent COVID-19 samples. PBMCs, B-cell-depleted T cells, or T cells provided the cDNA or gDNA that made up the material.

As handled by the study authors: Quantification of nucleated cells was approximated via reference gene primer amplification. Only in-frame clones appear in the TCRdb table, and some are missing; sequencing was by immunoSEQ multiplex PCR. Clone size and V and J calls were adopted from that table, with D and trimming inferred from the DNA. The sample lists about 210,000 clones, over 75% occurring once. The ends were cut back, 5 bases at V and 1 base at J, with 8 bases in the middle. CDR1 and CDR2 (germline): MNHEY, SVGAGI. CDR3 length: 13 amino acids. The clonotype was recovered from a woman aged 40 to 50 with acute or convalescent COVID-19. The sample taken for sequencing was peripheral blood. This chain connects TRBV6-5 to TRBJ2-5; a possible D gene is TRBD1 (5 bases). The DNA of the CDR3 is TGTGCCAGCAGTCCGACAGTCCAAGAGACCCAGTACTTC. It yields the protein CASSPTVQETQYF.